Here is one T cell receptor (beta chain) with its context. One end of the junction is discordant with germline, which a read error may explain. CDR1 is SGHAT and CDR2 is FQNNGV in the germline V gene. This CDR3 has 15 amino acids. The data originate from a study of tumor-infiltrating lymphocytes in primary liver carcinoma. About the research overall: The study obtained roughly 3.65 to 7.5 million productive TCRbeta reads per sample, similar across tissue types.

With roughly 0.5 ug total RNA as template and a constant-region primer, TCR beta cDNA was made. Three-round nested multiplex PCR performed with slightly modified ARM-PCR produced the TCR beta libraries. Use of TRBV1-TRBV30 forward primers with a C-beta reverse primer characterized the first two PCR rounds, which lasted about 9 cycles each. TCRdb passed the multiplex PCR reads through MiXCR, listing each CDR3 protein once. The sample has 300,000 to 400,000 distinct CDR3 sequences, more than 55% seen once; the top ten hold more than 8.5%. Extraction also yielded germline DNA, while blood RNA was obtained from unsorted whole blood.

The V call is TRBV11-2, the J call TRBJ2-2, with D possibly being TRBD2 (6 bases). The sequence was collected from a man aged 35 to 55 with primary liver carcinoma and hepatitis B virus infection. The sample comprised peripheral blood. The CDR3 here is CASNLEPRRGGELFF. CDR3 bases: TGTGCCAGCAACTTAGAGCCTAGGCGGGGCGGGGAGCTGTTTTTT.